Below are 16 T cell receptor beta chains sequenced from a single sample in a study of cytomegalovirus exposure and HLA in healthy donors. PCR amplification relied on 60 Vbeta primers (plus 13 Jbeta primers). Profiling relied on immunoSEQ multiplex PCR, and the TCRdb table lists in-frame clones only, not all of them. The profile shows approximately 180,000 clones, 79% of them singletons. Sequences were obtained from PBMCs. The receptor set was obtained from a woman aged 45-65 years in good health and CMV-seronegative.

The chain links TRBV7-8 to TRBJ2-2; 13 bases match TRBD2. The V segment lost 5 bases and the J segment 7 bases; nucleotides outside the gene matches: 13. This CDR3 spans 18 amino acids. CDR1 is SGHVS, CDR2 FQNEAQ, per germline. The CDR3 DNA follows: TGTGCCAGCAGCCGGGGACTAGCGGGATCTATAGGGGGCGGGGAGCTGTTTTTT. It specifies CASSRGLAGSIGGGELFF.

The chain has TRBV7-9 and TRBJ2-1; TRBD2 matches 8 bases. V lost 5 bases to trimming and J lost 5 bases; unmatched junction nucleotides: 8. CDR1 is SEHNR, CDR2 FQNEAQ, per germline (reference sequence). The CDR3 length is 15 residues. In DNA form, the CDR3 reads TGTGCCAGCAGCCCCCGACTAGCGAGAAACAATGAGCAGTTCTTC. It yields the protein CASSPRLARNNEQFF.

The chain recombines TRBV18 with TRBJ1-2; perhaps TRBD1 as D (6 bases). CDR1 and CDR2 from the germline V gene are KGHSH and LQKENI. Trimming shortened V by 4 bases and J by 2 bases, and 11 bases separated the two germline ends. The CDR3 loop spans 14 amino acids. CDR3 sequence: CASSLYRENYGYTF. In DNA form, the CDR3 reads TGTGCCAGCTCACTATACAGGGAGAACTATGGCTACACCTTC. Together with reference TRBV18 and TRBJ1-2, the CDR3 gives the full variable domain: NAGVMQNPRHLVRRRGQEARLRCSPMKGHSHVYWYRQLPEEGLKFMVYLQKENIIDESGMPKERFSAEFPKEGPSILRIQQVVRGDSAAYFCASSLYRENYGYTFGSGTRLTVV.

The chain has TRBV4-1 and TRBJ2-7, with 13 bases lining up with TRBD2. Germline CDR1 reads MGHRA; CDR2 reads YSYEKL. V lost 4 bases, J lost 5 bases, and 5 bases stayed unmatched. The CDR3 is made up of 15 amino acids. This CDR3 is CASSRVGLAGDEQYF. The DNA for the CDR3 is TGCGCCAGCAGCCGCGTAGGACTAGCGGGAGACGAGCAGTACTTC.

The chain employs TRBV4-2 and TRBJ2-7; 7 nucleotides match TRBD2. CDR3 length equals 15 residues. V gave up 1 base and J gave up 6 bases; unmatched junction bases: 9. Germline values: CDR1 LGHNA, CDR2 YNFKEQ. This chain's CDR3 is CASSQGVGLAAEQYF. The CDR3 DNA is TGTGCCAGCAGCCAAGGGGTTGGTCTAGCGGCCGAGCAGTACTTC.

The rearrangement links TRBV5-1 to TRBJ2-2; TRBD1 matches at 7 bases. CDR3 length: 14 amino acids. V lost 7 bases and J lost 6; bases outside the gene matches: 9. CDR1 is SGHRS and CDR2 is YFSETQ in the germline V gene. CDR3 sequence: CASRRDSGAGELFF. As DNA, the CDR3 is TGCGCCAGCCGAAGGGACAGTGGTGCCGGGGAGCTGTTTTTT.

The CDR3, as DNA: TGTGCCAGCCTACCGGGACACTATATAACCACCGACCACGGGGAGTACTTC. It translates to CASLPGHYITTDHGEYF. The V gene is TRBV28, the J gene TRBJ2-7, with D maybe TRBD1 (6 bases). The CDR3 sequence is 17 residues long. From germline, CDR1 is MDHEN and CDR2 SYDVKM. Deletions cut 8 bases from V and 11 bases from J, with 34 bases between.

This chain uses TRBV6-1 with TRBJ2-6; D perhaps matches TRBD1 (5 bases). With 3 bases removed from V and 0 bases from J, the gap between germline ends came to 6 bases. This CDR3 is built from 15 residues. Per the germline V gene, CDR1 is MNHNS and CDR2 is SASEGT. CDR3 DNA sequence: TGTGCCAGCAGTGACAGGGACTCTGGGGCCAACGTCCTGACTTTC. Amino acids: CASSDRDSGANVLTF.

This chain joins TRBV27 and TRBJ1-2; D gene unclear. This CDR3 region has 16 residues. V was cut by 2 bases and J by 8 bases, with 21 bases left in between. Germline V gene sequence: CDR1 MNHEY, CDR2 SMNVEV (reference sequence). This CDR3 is CASSLRFNLGFWGYTF. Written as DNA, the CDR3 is TGTGCCAGCAGTTTACGTTTTAATCTCGGGTTTTGGGGCTACACCTTC.

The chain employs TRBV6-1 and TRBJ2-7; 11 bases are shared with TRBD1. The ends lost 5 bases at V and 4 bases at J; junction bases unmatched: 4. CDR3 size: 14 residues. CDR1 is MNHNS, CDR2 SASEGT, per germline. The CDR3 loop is CASSRDRGEYEQYF. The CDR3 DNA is TGTGCCAGCAGTCGGGACAGGGGGGAATACGAGCAGTACTTC.

CDR3 residues: CASSQGQSNQPQHF. The CDR3, as DNA: TGCGCCAGCAGCCAAGGGCAGTCAAATCAGCCCCAGCATTTT. V gene TRBV4-1 combines with J gene TRBJ1-5; no firm D call. Trimming removed 1 base from V and 4 bases from J, with 8 bases in between. The CDR3 is made up of 14 amino acids. Germline V CDR1 and CDR2: MGHRA, YSYEKL.

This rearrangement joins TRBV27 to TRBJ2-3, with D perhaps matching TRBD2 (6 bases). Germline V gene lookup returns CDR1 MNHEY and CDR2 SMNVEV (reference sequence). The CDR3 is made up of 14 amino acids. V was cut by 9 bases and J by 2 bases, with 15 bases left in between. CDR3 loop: CASRRDFNTDTQYF. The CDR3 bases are TGTGCCAGTCGGAGGGACTTTAACACAGATACGCAGTATTTT.

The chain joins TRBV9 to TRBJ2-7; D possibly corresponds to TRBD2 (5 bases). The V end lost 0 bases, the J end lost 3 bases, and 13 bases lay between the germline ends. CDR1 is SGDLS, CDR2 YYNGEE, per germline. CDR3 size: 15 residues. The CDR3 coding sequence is TGTGCCAGCAGCGTAGGGGGAGAGTCCGACTACGAGCAGTACTTC. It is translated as CASSVGGESDYEQYF.

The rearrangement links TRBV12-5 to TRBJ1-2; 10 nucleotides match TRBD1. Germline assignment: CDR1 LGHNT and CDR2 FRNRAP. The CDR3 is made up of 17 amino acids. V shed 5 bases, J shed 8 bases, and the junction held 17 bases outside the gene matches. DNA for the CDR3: TGTGCTAGTGGTGCACTCCCATCCGGGACAGGGGTAGAAGGCTACACCTTC. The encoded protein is CASGALPSGTGVEGYTF.

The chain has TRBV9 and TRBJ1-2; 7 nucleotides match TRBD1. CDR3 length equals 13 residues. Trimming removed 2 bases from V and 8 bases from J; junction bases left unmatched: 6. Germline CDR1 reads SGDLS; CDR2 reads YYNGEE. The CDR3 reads CASSVTGSMGYTF. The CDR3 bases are TGTGCCAGCAGCGTGACAGGGAGTATGGGCTACACCTTC.

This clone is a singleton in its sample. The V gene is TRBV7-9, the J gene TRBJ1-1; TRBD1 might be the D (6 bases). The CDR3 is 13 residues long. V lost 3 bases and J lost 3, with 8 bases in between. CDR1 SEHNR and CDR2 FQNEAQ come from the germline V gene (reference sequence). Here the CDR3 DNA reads TGTGCCAGCAGCTTGGGGGGGCACACTGAAGCTTTCTTT. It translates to CASSLGGHTEAFF. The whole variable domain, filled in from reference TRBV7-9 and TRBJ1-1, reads DTGVSQNPRHKITKRGQNVTFRCDPISEHNRLYWYRQTLGQGPEFLTYFQNEAQLEKSRLLSDRFSAERPKGSFSTLEIQRTEQGDSAMYLCASSLGGHTEAFFGQGTRLTVV.